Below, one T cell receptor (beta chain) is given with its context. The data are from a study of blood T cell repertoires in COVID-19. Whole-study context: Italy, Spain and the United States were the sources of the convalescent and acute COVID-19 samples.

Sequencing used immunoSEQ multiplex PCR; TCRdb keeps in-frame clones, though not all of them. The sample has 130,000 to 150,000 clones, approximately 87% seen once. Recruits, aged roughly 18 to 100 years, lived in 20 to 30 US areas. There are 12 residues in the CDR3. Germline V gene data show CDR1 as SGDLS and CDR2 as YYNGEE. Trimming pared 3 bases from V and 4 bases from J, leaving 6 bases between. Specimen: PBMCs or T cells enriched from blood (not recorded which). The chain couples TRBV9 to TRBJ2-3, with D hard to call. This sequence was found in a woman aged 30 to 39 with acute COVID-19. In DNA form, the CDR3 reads TGTGCCAGCAGCGACCGGGCAGATACGCAGTATTTT. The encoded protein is CASSDRADTQYF. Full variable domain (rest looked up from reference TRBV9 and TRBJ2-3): DSGVTQTPKHLITATGQRVTLRCSPRSGDLSVYWYQQSLDQGLQFLIQYYNGEERAKGNILERFSAQQFPDLHSELNLSSLELGDSALYFCASSDRADTQYFGPGTRLTVL.